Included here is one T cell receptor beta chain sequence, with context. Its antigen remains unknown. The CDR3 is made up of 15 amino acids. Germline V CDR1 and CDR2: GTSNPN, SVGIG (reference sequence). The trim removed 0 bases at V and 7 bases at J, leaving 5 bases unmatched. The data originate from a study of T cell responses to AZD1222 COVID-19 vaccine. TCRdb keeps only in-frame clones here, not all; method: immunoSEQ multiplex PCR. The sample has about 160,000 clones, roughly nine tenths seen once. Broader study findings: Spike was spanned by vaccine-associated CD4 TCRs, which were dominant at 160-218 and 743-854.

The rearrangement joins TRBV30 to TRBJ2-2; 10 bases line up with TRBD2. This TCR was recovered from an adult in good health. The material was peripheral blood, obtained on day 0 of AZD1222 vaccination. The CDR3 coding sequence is TGTGCCTGGAGTGTAATAAGCGGGAGGGGCGGGGAGCTGTTTTTT. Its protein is CAWSVISGRGGELFF.